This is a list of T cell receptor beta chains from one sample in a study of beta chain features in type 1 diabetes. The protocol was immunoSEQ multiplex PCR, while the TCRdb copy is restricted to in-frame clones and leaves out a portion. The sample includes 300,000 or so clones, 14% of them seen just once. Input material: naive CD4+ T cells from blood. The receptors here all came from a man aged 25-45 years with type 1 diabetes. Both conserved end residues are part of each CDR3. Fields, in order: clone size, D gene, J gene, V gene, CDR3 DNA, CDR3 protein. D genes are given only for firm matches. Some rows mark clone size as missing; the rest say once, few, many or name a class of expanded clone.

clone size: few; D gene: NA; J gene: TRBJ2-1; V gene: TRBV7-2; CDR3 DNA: TGTGCCAGCAGCTTAGCCCTCAGCTCCTACAATGAGCAGTTCTTC; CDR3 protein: CASSLALSSYNEQFF
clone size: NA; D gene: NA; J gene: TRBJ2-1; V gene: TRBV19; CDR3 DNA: TGTGCCAGTAGTATTCCGAGCGGGCCCAACGGCAATGAGCAGTTCTTC; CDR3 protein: CASSIPSGPNGNEQFF
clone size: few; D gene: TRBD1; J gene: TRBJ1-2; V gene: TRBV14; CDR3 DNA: TGTGCCAGCAGCCAGCACCGGACAGGGTCCTATGGCTACACCTTC; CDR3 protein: CASSQHRTGSYGYTF
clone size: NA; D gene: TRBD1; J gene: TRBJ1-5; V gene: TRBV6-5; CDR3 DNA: TGTGCCAACGACAGGGGATATCAGCCCCAGCATTTT; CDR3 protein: CANDRGYQPQHF
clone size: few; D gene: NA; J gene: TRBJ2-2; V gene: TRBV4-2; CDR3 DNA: TGTGCCAGCAGCCAAAAGGGGTTTACCGGGGAGCTGTTTTTT; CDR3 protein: CASSQKGFTGELFF
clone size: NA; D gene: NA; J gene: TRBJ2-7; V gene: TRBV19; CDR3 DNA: TGTGCCAGTAGTATTATGAGGTCCTACGAGCAGTACTTC; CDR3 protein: CASSIMRSYEQYF
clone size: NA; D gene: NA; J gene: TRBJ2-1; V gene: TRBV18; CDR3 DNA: TGTGCCAGCTCACCAGATGAAAGCTATGAGCAGTTCTTC; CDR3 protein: CASSPDESYEQFF
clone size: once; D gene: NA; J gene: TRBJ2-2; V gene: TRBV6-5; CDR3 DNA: TGTGCCAGCAGTTATCAGTTTTTGGTCGGGGAGCTGTTTTTT; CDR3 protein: CASSYQFLVGELFF
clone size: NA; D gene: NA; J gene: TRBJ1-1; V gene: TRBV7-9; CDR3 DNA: TGTGCCAGCAGCAAACAGGAGAGCACTGAAGCTTTCTTT; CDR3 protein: CASSKQESTEAFF
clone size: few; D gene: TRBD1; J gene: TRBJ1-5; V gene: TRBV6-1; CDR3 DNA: TGTGCCAGCAGTGAAGCGACTCGGACAGGGGGCGCCGGCGGCAATCAGCCCCAGCATTTT; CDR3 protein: CASSEATRTGGAGGNQPQHF
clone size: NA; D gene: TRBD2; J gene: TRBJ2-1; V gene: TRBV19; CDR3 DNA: TGTGCCAGTACTCTGGGCGGGAGTATGAATGAGCAGTTCTTC; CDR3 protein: CASTLGGSMNEQFF
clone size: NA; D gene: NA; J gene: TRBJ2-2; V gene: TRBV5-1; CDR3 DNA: TGCGCCAGCAGCTCAGGGGTTCTCCTCGGGGAGCTGTTTTTT; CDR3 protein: CASSSGVLLGELFF
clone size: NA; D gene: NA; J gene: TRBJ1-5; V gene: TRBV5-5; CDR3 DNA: TGTGCCAGCAGCTTATACGGTCAGCCCCAGCATTTT; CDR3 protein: CASSLYGQPQHF
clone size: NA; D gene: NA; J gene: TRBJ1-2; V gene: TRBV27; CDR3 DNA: TGTGCCAGCAGTTTATCGCCAGGGGAGTTAGGCTATGGCTACACCTTC; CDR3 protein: CASSLSPGELGYGYTF
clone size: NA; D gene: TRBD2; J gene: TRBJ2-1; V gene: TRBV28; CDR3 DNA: TGTGCCAGCAGCCCGCCGGGACTACCCTACAATGAGCAGTTCTTC; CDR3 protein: CASSPPGLPYNEQFF
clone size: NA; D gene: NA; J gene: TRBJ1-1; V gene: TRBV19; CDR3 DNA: TGTGCCAGTAGTATGGTTGGCGGGTACACTGAAGCTTTCTTT; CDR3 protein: CASSMVGGYTEAFF
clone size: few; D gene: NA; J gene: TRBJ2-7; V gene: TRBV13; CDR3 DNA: TGTGCCAGCAGCTTAGGGACAGGGGAGGGAGAATACGAGCAGTACTTC; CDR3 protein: CASSLGTGEGEYEQYF
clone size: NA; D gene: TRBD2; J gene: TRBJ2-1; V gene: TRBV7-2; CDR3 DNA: TGTGCCAGCAGCTTAGCGAAACAATACAGCCCGACTAGCGGGAGAAGCTACAATGAGCAGTTCTTC; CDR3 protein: CASSLAKQYSPTSGRSYNEQFF
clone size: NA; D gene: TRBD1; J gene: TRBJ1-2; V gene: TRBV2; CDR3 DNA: TGTGCCAGCAGCCAACAGGGGGTGAACTATGGCTACACCTTC; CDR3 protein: CASSQQGVNYGYTF
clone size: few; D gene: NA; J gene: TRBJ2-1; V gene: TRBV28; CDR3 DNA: TGTGCCATCCTGACACCGTCCTACAATGAGCAGTTCTTC; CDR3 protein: CAILTPSYNEQFF
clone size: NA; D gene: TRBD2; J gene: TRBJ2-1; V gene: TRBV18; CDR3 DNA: TGTGCCAGCTCGCAAGATTGGGGGGGATCCGGGGCCAATGAGCAGTTCTTC; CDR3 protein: CASSQDWGGSGANEQFF
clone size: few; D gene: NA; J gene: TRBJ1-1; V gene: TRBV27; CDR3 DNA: TGTGCCAGCAGTTTAGGATTACGCAGGGGCAGCACTGAAGCTTTCTTT; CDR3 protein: CASSLGLRRGSTEAFF
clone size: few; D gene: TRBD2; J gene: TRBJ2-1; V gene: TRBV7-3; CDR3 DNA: TGTGCCAGCAGCTCTGGGACTAGCGGGAGGGGTGAGCAGTTCTTC; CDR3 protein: CASSSGTSGRGEQFF
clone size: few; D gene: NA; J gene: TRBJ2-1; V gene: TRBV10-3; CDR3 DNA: TGTGCCACAAACCGGCGACAGCAAAACAATGAGCAGTTCTTC; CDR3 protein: CATNRRQQNNEQFF
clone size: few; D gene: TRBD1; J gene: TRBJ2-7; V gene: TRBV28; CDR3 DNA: TGTGCCAGCAGTTCGGGACAGAGCTACGAGCAGTACTTC; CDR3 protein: CASSSGQSYEQYF